The 9 T cell receptor beta chains listed next were all sequenced from one sample in a study of cytomegalovirus exposure and HLA in healthy donors. PCR employed 60 Vbeta and 13 Jbeta primers. Sequenced by immunoSEQ multiplex PCR; TCRdb stores in-frame clones only, minus some. Found here are 100,000 to 150,000 clones, approximately 86% of them singletons; the top ten hold roughly 1.8%. Sequences were obtained from PBMCs. The receptors were sampled from a boy between 10 and 17 years old in good health and CMV-seronegative.

The rearrangement uses TRBV5-4 and TRBJ1-2, with 9 bases lining up with TRBD1. V shed 2 bases and J 8 bases; nucleotides not matched to a gene: 10. This CDR3 comprises 15 residues. Germline CDR1 and CDR2: SGHNT and YYREEE (reference sequence). The CDR3 sequence is CASSFNRGLMEGYTF. CDR3 DNA sequence: TGTGCCAGCAGCTTCAACAGGGGGCTGATGGAAGGCTACACCTTC.

This rearrangement joins TRBV7-3 to TRBJ1-6; a possible D gene is TRBD1 (5 bases). The germline V and J ends were trimmed by 2 bases and 9 bases, with 8 bases remaining between them. The CDR3 spans 13 residues. Germline loops: CDR1 SGHTA, CDR2 FQGTGA. CDR3 DNA sequence: TGTGCCAGCAGCTTACGACAGTTTTCACCCCTCCACTTT. Protein: CASSLRQFSPLHF.

This chain joins TRBV19 and TRBJ2-1; D may be TRBD1 (6 bases). The CDR3 contains 14 residues. V lost 3 bases, J lost 7 bases, and 13 bases lay in between. Germline values: CDR1 LNHDA, CDR2 SQIVND (reference sequence). The CDR3 sequence: CASSMGHTPNEQFF. The CDR3 nucleotides read TGTGCCAGTAGTATGGGACACACGCCAAATGAGCAGTTCTTC.

The chain is built from TRBV4-3 and TRBJ1-2; D is possibly TRBD1 (5 bases). The CDR3 totals 14 residues. V was trimmed by 5 bases and J by 6 bases, leaving 16 bases between them. Germline assignment: CDR1 LGHNA and CDR2 YSLEER. Here the CDR3 DNA reads TGCGCCAGCAGCTTGGTAGGGGCGTCTAATGGCTACACCTTC. Its translation is CASSLVGASNGYTF.

The chain employs TRBV27 and TRBJ1-6; 10 bases map to TRBD1. The CDR3 has 15 amino acids. Germline CDR1 reads MNHEY; CDR2 reads SMNVEV (reference sequence). J was trimmed by 8 bases and V by 1 base; bases with no gene match: 2. CDR3 region: CASSLLDRGDSPLHF. The CDR3 nucleotides are TGTGCCAGCAGTTTATTGGACAGGGGGGATTCACCCCTCCACTTT.

J is TRBJ2-1 and V is TRBV15; D is perhaps TRBD2 (6 bases). V gave up 5 bases and J gave up 9 bases, with 14 bases separating them. This CDR3 spans 13 amino acids. Per the germline V gene, CDR1 is LNHNV and CDR2 is YYDKDF (reference sequence). The CDR3 is CATSHGGMFEQFF. For the CDR3, the DNA is TGTGCCACCAGCCACGGCGGGATGTTTGAGCAGTTCTTC. The variable domain in full, completed from reference TRBV15 and TRBJ2-1, reads DAMVIQNPRYQVTQFGKPVTLSCSQTLNHNVMYWYQQKSSQAPKLLFHYYDKDFNNEADTPDNFQSRRPNTSFCFLDIRSPGLGDTAMYLCATSHGGMFEQFFGPGTRLTVL.

This chain uses TRBV9 with TRBJ2-1; tentatively, D is TRBD2 (6 bases). V was shortened by 2 bases and J by 7 bases, with 16 bases between the two germline ends. This CDR3 region has 15 residues. Germline CDR1 SGDLS, CDR2 YYNGEE. CDR3 amino acids: CASSVTSSTQNEQFF. Here the CDR3 DNA reads TGTGCCAGCAGCGTCACTAGCTCGACACAGAATGAGCAGTTCTTC.

The J gene is TRBJ1-2, the V gene TRBV5-1; TRBD1 is a possible D gene (6 bases). The V and J ends lost 4 bases and 8 bases respectively, with 18 bases between them. The CDR3 has 14 amino acids. The germline V gene has CDR1 SGHRS and CDR2 YFSETQ. Here the CDR3 DNA reads TGCGCCAGCAGCCCAAGCGGAAACAGGGAGGGCTACACCTTC. Its protein is CASSPSGNREGYTF.

The gene calls are TRBV29-1 and TRBJ1-1, with TRBD1 as a possible D gene (6 bases). The V end was cut by 3 bases, the J end by 6 bases, with 20 bases between. The CDR3 loop spans 15 amino acids. Germline CDR1 SQVTM, CDR2 ANQGSEA. As DNA, the CDR3 is TGCAGCGTTGACCGGGACAAGAAAGGTAACCCTGAAGCTTTCTTT. Its protein product is CSVDRDKKGNPEAFF.